The clone carrying this T cell receptor beta chain appeared once. The data originate from a study of blood T cell repertoires in COVID-19. Overall study context: In each case, the material was cDNA or gDNA derived from T cells, B-cell-depleted T cells, or PBMCs.

The CDR3 consists of 17 residues. V lost 3 bases to trimming and J lost 1 base, with 18 bases between them. The germline gives CDR1 LGHNA, CDR2 YSLEER. The protocol was immunoSEQ multiplex PCR, while the TCRdb copy is restricted to in-frame clones and leaves out a portion. The sample records a few hundred thousand clones, around 81% being singletons. The sequenced sample was peripheral blood. The TCR comes from a person aged 70 to 80 with COVID-19, enrolled during active disease. V is TRBV4-3 and J is TRBJ1-1; tentative D call: TRBD1 (6 bases). The CDR3 protein is CASSHDPRQVKNTEAFF. The CDR3 nucleotides read TGCGCCAGCAGCCATGACCCCAGACAGGTAAAGAACACTGAAGCTTTCTTT.